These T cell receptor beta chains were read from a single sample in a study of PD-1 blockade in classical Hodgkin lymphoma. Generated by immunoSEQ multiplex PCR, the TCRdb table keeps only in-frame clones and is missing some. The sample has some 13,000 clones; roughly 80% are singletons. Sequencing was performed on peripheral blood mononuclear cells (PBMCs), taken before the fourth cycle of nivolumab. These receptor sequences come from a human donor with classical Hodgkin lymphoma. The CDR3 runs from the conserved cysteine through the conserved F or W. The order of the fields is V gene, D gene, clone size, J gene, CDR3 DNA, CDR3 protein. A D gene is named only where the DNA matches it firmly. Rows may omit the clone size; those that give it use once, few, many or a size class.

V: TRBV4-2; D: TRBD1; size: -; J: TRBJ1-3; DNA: TGTGCCAGCAGCCTGGGACAGTCGCTCTCTGGAAACACCATATATTTT; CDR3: CASSLGQSLSGNTIYF
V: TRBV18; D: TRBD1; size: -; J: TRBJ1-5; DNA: TGTGCCAGCTCACTTTCCGGGACAGTGTCCGATCAGCCCCAGCATTTT; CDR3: CASSLSGTVSDQPQHF
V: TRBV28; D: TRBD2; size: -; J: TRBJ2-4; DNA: TGTGCCAGCGGGCGCCGGGGGGGGTCCAAAAACATTCAGTACTTC; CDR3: CASGRRGGSKNIQYF
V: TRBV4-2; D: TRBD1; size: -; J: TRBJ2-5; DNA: TGTGCCAGCAGCCCAGCAACAGGGGATTGGGAGACCCAGTACTTC; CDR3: CASSPATGDWETQYF
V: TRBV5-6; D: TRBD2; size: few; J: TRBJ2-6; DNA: TGTGCCAGCAGCTTGCGACGGGACTTCGGGAGGGCTGGGGCCAACGTCCTGACTTTC; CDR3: CASSLRRDFGRAGANVLTF
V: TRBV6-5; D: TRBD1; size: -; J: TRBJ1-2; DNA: TGTGCCAGCAGTTACCGGACAGGGGCCTTGGGGGGTGGCTACACCTTC; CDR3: CASSYRTGALGGGYTF
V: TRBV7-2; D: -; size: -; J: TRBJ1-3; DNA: TGTGCCAGCAGCCCGAGGCACAGTGATGGAAACACCATATATTTT; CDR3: CASSPRHSDGNTIYF
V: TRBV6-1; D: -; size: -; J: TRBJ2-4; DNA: TGTGCCAGCAGTGAACCACTGGACATAATAGCCAAAAACATTCAGTACTTC; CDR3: CASSEPLDIIAKNIQYF
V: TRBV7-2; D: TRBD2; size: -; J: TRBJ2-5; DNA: TGTGCCAGCAGCTTCCCGGTTCCTGGGACTAGCGTAGGGCGGGAGACCCAGTACTTC; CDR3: CASSFPVPGTSVGRETQYF
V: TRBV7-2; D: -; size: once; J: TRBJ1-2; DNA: TGTGGGGCAGGGAGTTTTGGTGGCTACACCTTC; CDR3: CGAGSFGGYTF
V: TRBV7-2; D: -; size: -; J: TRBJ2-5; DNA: TGTGCCAGCAATACCCAGGAGGGGGGGCCCCAAGAGACCCAGTACTTC; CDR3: CASNTQEGGPQETQYF
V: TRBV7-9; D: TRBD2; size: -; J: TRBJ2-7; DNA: TGTGCCACGGGGGGGCAGGGCCACGAGCAGTACTTC; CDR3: CATGGQGHEQYF
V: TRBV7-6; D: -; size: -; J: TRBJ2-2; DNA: TGTGCCAGCAGCAACACCGGGGAGCTGTTTTTT; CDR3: CASSNTGELFF
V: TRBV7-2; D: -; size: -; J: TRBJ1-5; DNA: TGTGCCAGCAGCTTATGGGGCGGGCCCCAGCATTTT; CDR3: CASSLWGGPQHF
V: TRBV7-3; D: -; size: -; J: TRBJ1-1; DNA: TGTGCCAGCAGCTTAATGGCGGACAGCGAAGCTTTCTTT; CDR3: CASSLMADSEAFF
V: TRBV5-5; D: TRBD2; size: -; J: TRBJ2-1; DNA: TGTGCCAGCAGCTCCTCTAGCGGGGGGGCGAGAAATGAGCAGTTCTTC; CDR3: CASSSSSGGARNEQFF
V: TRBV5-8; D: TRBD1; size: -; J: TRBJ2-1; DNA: TGTGCCAGCAGGAGAGACAGGGGGTTCAATGAGCAGTTCTTC; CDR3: CASRRDRGFNEQFF
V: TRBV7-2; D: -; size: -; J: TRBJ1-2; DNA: TGTGCCAGCAGCTTATTTAGCACCCAAACCTCTTATGGCTACACCTTC; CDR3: CASSLFSTQTSYGYTF
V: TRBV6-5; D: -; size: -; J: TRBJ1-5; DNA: TGTGCCAGCAGTTATTTTAGCAATCAGCCCCAGCATTTT; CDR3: CASSYFSNQPQHF
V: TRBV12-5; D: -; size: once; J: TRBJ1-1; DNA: TGTGCTAGTCGGGGGTGGGGGAACACTGAAGCTTTCTTT; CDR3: CASRGWGNTEAFF
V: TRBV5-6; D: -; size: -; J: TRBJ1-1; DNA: TGTGCCAGCAGTTTCTACACTGAAGCTTTCTTT; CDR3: CASSFYTEAFF